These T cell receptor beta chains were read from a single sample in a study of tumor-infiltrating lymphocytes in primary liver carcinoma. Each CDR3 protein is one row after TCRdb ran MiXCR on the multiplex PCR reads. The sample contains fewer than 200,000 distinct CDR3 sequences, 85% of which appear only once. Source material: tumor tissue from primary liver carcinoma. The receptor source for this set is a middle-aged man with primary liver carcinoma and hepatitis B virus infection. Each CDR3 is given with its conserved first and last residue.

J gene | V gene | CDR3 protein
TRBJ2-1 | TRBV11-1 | CASSSPLTSGSRNEQLF
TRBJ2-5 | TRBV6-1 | CASSDGGSRETQYF
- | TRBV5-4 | CASTSFVASTDAQHF
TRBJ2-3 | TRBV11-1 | CVSSSGGNSVGARTDTQYF
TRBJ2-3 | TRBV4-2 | CASSQDLRTDTQYF
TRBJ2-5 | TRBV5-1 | CASGPQETQYF
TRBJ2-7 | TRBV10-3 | CAISESYGGSSYEQYF
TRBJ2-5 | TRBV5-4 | CASSTTTGGKGETQYF
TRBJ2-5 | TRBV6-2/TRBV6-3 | CASTPQGSQETQYF
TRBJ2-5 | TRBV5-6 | CTSNLGGVRETQYF
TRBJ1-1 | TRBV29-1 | CSVQSGVMNIEAFF
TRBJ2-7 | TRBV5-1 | CASSLAGGLSEQYF
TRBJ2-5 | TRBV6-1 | CTSSEEGQRGYF
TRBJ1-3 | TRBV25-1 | CASIAENKGNTIYF
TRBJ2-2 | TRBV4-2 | CASSQDPSENTGELFF
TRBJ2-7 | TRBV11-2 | CASSPGQSYEQYF
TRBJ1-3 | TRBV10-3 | CAITENRTAHGYTIYF
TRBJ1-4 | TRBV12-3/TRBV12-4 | CGNSLNRVGGEKLFF
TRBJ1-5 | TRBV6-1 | CASSLQGTIQPQHF
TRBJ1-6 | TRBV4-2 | CASSHGGSSYNSPLNF
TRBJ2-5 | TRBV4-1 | CASSLMGEQETQYF
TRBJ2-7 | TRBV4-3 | CTSRQSGGSYEQYF
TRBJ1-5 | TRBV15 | CATSRDPRSNQPQHF
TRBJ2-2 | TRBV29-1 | CSVTEGSGELFF
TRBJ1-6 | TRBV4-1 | CVSSQDRGQGRNSPLHF
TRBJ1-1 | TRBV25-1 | CASSEAGESTEAFF
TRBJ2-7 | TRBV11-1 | CTSSSSRESSYEQYF
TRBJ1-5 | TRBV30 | CAWTVSEDQPQHF
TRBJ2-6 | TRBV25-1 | CASSEFGSSGANVLTF
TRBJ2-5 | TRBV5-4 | CASNSDQASVKETQYF
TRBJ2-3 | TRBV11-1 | CASSLGTLRSVTDTQYF
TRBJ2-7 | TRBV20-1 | CSARERGGSARGEQYF
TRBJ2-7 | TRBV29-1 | CSVLIGIGPPYEQYF
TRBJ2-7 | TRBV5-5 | CASNLASSGPYEQNF
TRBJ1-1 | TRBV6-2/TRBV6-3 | CTSNEQGARSAEALF
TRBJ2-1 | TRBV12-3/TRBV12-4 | CASSLDNNEQLF
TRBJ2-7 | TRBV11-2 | CASSSNRNPYEQYF
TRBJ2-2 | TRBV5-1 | CASSFGTTNTGELFF
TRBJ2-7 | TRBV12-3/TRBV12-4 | CTSSFCHAYEQYF
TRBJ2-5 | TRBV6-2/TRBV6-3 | CANITVQTQYF
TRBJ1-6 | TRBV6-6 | CTSSTTGVSHLHF
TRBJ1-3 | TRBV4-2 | CASSQEGWTGGRISSGNTIYF
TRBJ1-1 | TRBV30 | CAFTAGQDNTEAFF
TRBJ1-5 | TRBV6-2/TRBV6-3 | CVSTPIPMSNQPQHF
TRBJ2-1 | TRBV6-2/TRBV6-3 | CASNPRTSGRANEQFF
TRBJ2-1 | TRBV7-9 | CASSLEVSRSEQFF
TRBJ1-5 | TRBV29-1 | CGVETGGNQPQQF
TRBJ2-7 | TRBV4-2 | CASNQERLETGGWEQYF
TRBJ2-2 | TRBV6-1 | CASRTGGRGAGELYF
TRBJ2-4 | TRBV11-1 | CASGFPGTSRTKNIQYF
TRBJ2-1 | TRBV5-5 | CACSLYVLVGQGSNEQFF
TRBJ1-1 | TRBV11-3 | CASNPGSGWGTEAFF
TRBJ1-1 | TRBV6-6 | CASRYDRGLREAFF
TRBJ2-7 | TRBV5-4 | CASGPDLSSSEYYF
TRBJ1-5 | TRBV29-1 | CSGRGGANQPQHF